The 16 T cell receptor beta chains below were found in one sample sequenced in a study of T-cell memory formation after mild COVID-19. TCRdb reanalysed the 5' RACE reads using MiXCR and keeps one entry per CDR3 protein. The sample consists of about 44,000 distinct CDR3 sequences, less than 8% of them appearing once. Material: PBMCs or a T cell subset sorted from them (not recorded which). The source is an adult who had mild COVID-19 (a few samples of this study predate the infection). Cell type and time point are not known.

The table lists this clonotype with many counts. V gene TRBV7-8 combines with J gene TRBJ2-7; TRBD2 matches at 7 bases. Germline loops: CDR1 SGHVS, CDR2 FQNEAQ. V lost 0 bases, J lost 2 bases, and 10 bases stayed unmatched. The CDR3 loop spans 17 amino acids. The CDR3 loop is CASSLAGRAGSTYEQYF. CDR3 in DNA: TGTGCCAGCAGCTTAGCTGGGAGGGCAGGGTCTACCTACGAGCAGTACTTC.

The CDR3: CASSDIPGPPQHF. As DNA, the CDR3 is TGTGCCAGCAGTGATATTCCAGGGCCTCCTCAGCATTTT. The chain carries TRBV2 and TRBJ1-5; TRBD1 might be the D (5 bases). Per germline, CDR1 SNHLY and CDR2 FYNNEI. Trimming left V 3 bases short and J 13 bases short, with 16 bases between. The CDR3 sequence is 13 residues long.

The rearrangement uses TRBV2 and TRBJ2-3; D gene uncertain. CDR1 and CDR2 from the germline V gene are SNHLY and FYNNEI. The CDR3 has 14 residues. The V and J ends lost 8 bases and 0 bases respectively, with 12 bases between them. CDR3 region: CASQQVSSTDTQYF. In DNA, the CDR3 is TGTGCCAGCCAACAAGTTTCTAGCACAGATACGCAGTATTTT.

The chain links TRBV15 to TRBJ1-2; D is unresolved. Trimming stripped 7 bases from V and 4 bases from J, with 25 bases between. CDR1 is LNHNV, CDR2 YYDKDF, per germline (reference sequence). The CDR3 length is 17 residues. CDR3 loop: CATTPHTVPPEGYGYTF. The CDR3 DNA reads as TGTGCCACCACTCCCCATACGGTTCCTCCAGAAGGCTATGGCTACACCTTC.

This clonotype has a handful of counts. V is TRBV24-1 and J is TRBJ2-1; 13 bases map to TRBD2. The CDR3 is 17 residues long. Germline V CDR1 and CDR2: KGHDR, SFDVKD. V trimming: 4 bases; J trimming: 2 bases; junction bases outside the gene matches: 4. CDR3 DNA sequence: TGTGCCACCAGTGACCCGGGACTAGCGGGGACCTACAATGAGCAGTTCTTC. This codes for CATSDPGLAGTYNEQFF.

Ten or more counts support this clonotype. This chain connects TRBV6-6 to TRBJ1-1; tentative D call: TRBD1 (5 bases). The V end was cut by 8 bases, the J end by 1 base, with 8 bases between. CDR3 length: 12 residues. Germline assignment: CDR1 MNHNY and CDR2 SVGAGI (reference sequence). DNA of the CDR3: TGTGCCAGCTGGGGGGGGAACACTGAAGCTTTCTTT. It codes for CASWGGNTEAFF.

This chain joins TRBV10-1 and TRBJ2-7; 9 nucleotides line up with TRBD2. Germline V gene data show CDR1 as WNHNN and CDR2 as SYGVQD (reference sequence). This CDR3 region has 14 residues. V dropped 8 bases and J dropped 0; count of bases not matched to a gene: 5. The CDR3 DNA reads TGCGCCAGCCACCTAGCGGGATTCTCCTACGAGCAGTACTTC. Translation gives CASHLAGFSYEQYF.

This clonotype has just a few counts. CDR3 nucleotide sequence: TGTGCCAGCGGGCCTCTAAGGAACACCGGGGAGCTGTTTTTT. Amino acid sequence: CASGPLRNTGELFF. The rearrangement joins TRBV6-5 to TRBJ2-2, with D hard to call. The germline CDR1 and CDR2 sequences are MNHEY and SVGAGI. The length of the CDR3 is 14 residues. The ends were cut back, 8 bases at V and 1 base at J, with 11 bases in the middle.

This clonotype was detected many times. The rearrangement links TRBV20-1 to TRBJ1-1; 7 bases line up with TRBD1. Germline V gene data show CDR1 as DFQATT and CDR2 as SNEGSKA (reference sequence). This CDR3 is 12 amino acids long. Trimming removed 5 bases from V and 6 bases from J; junction bases left unmatched: 6. The CDR3 nucleotides are TGCAGTGCTGGGGACAGCGGGGCTGAAGCTTTCTTT. Its translation: CSAGDSGAEAFF.

At least ten counts were recorded for this clonotype. This chain links TRBV4-1 with TRBJ2-3; 9 bases match TRBD1. V gave up 0 bases and J gave up 5 bases; unmatched junction bases: 3. Per the germline V gene, CDR1 is MGHRA and CDR2 is YSYEKL. The CDR3 runs 15 residues. The CDR3 reads CASSQDRDREDTQYF. The CDR3, as DNA: TGCGCCAGCAGCCAAGATCGGGACAGGGAAGATACGCAGTATTTT.

This clonotype was seen repeatedly, ten times or more. The chain carries TRBV12-3 or TRBV12-4 and TRBJ1-6, with TRBD1 matching 9 bases. The CDR3 length is 14 residues. The ends lost 6 bases at V and 10 bases at J; junction bases unmatched: 7. The CDR3 region is CASRRDREGSPLHF. The CDR3 nucleotides read TGTGCCAGCAGAAGGGACAGGGAAGGATCACCCCTCCACTTT.

A few counts support this clonotype. The chain combines TRBV11-2 with TRBJ1-1, with D tentatively TRBD1 (6 bases). The CDR3 is 14 residues long. The germline V gene encodes CDR1 SGHAT and CDR2 FQNNGV. Trimming stripped 4 bases from V and 4 bases from J, with 13 bases between. DNA for the CDR3: TGTGCCAGCAGCTCCGTTTGGGGGCGCACTGAAGCTTTCTTT. This encodes CASSSVWGRTEAFF.

Many counts were recorded for this clonotype. V usage is TRBV20-1 and J usage is TRBJ1-2; 9 bases map to TRBD1. Trimming cost V 2 bases and J 7 bases; bases outside gene matches: 11. The CDR3 is 15 amino acids. Germline values: CDR1 DFQATT, CDR2 SNEGSKA (reference sequence). The CDR3 DNA follows: TGCAGTGCTAGACTCCGGGACAGGGAAATGGTTGGCTACACCTTC. It specifies CSARLRDREMVGYTF.

This clonotype was counted only a few times. The rearrangement joins TRBV5-4 to TRBJ2-1, with a weak D call TRBD1 (6 bases). The CDR3 consists of 15 residues. The V end lost 3 bases, the J end lost 4 bases, and 14 bases lay between the germline ends. Germline V gives CDR1 SGHNT, CDR2 YYREEE (reference sequence). As DNA, the CDR3 is TGTGCCAGCAGCTCCCAACCGGACAGTTACAATGAGCAGTTCTTC. This codes for CASSSQPDSYNEQFF. Filled out from reference TRBV5-4 and TRBJ2-1, the complete variable domain reads ETGVTQSPTHLIKTRGQQVTLRCSSQSGHNTVSWYQQALGQGPQFIFQYYREEENGRGNFPPRFSGLQFPNYSSELNVNALELDDSALYLCASSSQPDSYNEQFFGPGTRLTVL.

In its sample, this clonotype was seen a few times. The chain recombines TRBV24-1 with TRBJ2-5; TRBD1 agrees at 10 bases. V shed 3 bases, J shed 4 bases, and the junction held 7 bases outside the gene matches. This CDR3 region has 16 residues. Germline-derived CDR1 and CDR2 are KGHDR and SFDVKD. CDR3 sequence (DNA): TGTGCCACCAGTGATCCGGGACAGGGGACAGGAGAGACCCAGTACTTC. Translating it yields CATSDPGQGTGETQYF.

This clonotype came up many times. J is TRBJ2-1 and V is TRBV6-5; no definite D call. CDR1 is MNHEY, CDR2 SVGAGI, per germline. The ends were cut back, 2 bases at V and 9 bases at J, with 8 bases in the middle. This CDR3 comprises 12 residues. DNA of the CDR3: TGTGCCAGCAGTTACAGCTTCGGTGAGCAGTTCTTC. This codes for CASSYSFGEQFF.